These 5 T cell receptor beta chains were sequenced from one sample in a study of cytomegalovirus exposure and HLA in healthy donors. Primers included in the PCR were 60 Vbeta and 13 Jbeta primers. Clones were sequenced by immunoSEQ multiplex PCR, and TCRdb holds only the in-frame ones, with some missing. The sample yields approximately 170,000 clones, 76% seen once. Input material: PBMCs. Receptor source: a female donor in good health and CMV-seronegative.

J is TRBJ1-5 and V is TRBV28, with D possibly being TRBD1 (6 bases). The CDR3 has 15 residues. The germline V and J ends were trimmed by 6 bases and 3 bases, with 15 bases remaining between them. Germline CDR1 and CDR2: MDHEN and SYDVKM. The DNA for the CDR3 is TGTGCCAGCAGCCTTCCTACAGGGACCAATCAGCCCCAGCATTTT. Residues: CASSLPTGTNQPQHF.

V gene TRBV7-9 combines with J gene TRBJ2-5; possible D gene TRBD1, 6 bases. V was cut by 5 bases and J by 2 bases, with 12 bases left in between. This CDR3 is built from 14 residues. Germline loops: CDR1 SEHNR, CDR2 FQNEAQ (reference sequence). The CDR3 DNA is TGTGCCAGCAGCATTTGGACAGTTCAAGAGACCCAGTACTTC. This translates into CASSIWTVQETQYF.

The V gene is TRBV15, the J gene TRBJ2-3; possible D gene TRBD1, 5 bases. Deletions cut 4 bases from V and 0 bases from J, with 8 bases between. CDR1 is LNHNV, CDR2 YYDKDF, per germline (reference sequence). The CDR3 consists of 14 residues. The CDR3 coding sequence is TGTGCCACCAGCACCCAGGGCAGCACAGATACGCAGTATTTT. Translation gives CATSTQGSTDTQYF.

V is TRBV9 and J is TRBJ2-7; 11 nucleotides match TRBD2. The CDR3 sequence is 19 residues long. Germline trimming cut 4 bases from V and 0 bases from J; bases unmatched to any gene: 15. Germline V gives CDR1 SGDLS, CDR2 YYNGEE. CDR3 bases: TGTGCCAGCAGCCCTGGTAGGGGAGGGGGACTAGCGGTCTCCTACGAGCAGTACTTC. Amino acid sequence: CASSPGRGGGLAVSYEQYF. Full variable domain (rest looked up from reference TRBV9 and TRBJ2-7): DSGVTQTPKHLITATGQRVTLRCSPRSGDLSVYWYQQSLDQGLQFLIQYYNGEERAKGNILERFSAQQFPDLHSELNLSSLELGDSALYFCASSPGRGGGLAVSYEQYFGPGTRLTVT.

This clone has a handful of counts. The chain joins TRBV6-6 to TRBJ1-3, with a weak D call TRBD1 (5 bases). V was pared by 8 bases and J by 2 bases, with 10 bases between. Germline V gene sequence: CDR1 MNHNY, CDR2 SVGAGI (reference sequence). CDR3 length: 13 residues. The CDR3 DNA sequence: TGTGCCAGCGGGGGGGGACCTGGAAACACCATATATTTT. Translation: CASGGGPGNTIYF.